This T cell receptor (beta chain) was sequenced for a study of blood T cells in healthy people across ages. Overall study: Capture via template switching afforded approximately one barcoded beta molecule per two T cells. Study results and limitations: Both higher diversity and more naive CD4+ cells marked long-lived donors when set against aged donors.

Caucasian individuals from Russia who were healthy and aged about 6 to 90 acted as donors. Trimming took off 7 bases at V and 2 bases at J, with 19 bases between the two ends. This CDR3 has 16 amino acids. Looked up from germline, CDR1 is SGHTS and CDR2 is YDEGEE. Alongside a J-beta primer mix, a sample-barcoded 5' primer served in a second PCR lasting roughly 6 to 12 cycles. The template-switch adaptor was a 5' adaptor with 12 random nucleotides. It tagged each cDNA molecule. Using its own MiXCR run on the 5' RACE reads, TCRdb lists one record per CDR3 protein. Among around 800,000 distinct CDR3 sequences listed, less than 80% were seen once. This clonotype was counted a single time. Its antigen is unidentified.

The chain links TRBV5-8 to TRBJ2-1; TRBD2 might be the D (7 bases). The clonotype was recovered from a man aged 30-40 years in good health. Sequencing used blood. CDR3 coding DNA: TGTGCCAGCGTCTTTCGCGGGGGCGCTGCCTACAATGAGCAGTTCTTC. Its protein product is CASVFRGGAAYNEQFF.